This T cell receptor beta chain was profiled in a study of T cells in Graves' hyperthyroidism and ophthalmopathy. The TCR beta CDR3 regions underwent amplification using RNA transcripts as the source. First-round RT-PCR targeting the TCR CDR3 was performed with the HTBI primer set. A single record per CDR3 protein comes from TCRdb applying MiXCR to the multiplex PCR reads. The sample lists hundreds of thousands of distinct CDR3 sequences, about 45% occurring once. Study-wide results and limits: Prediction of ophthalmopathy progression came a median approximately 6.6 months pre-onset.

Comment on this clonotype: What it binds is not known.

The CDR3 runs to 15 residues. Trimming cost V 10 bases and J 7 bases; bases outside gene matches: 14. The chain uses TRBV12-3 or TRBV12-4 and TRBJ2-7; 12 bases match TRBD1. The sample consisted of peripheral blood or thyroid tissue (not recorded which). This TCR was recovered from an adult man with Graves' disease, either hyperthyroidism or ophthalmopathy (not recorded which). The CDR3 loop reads CATQPTGQGAVEQYF. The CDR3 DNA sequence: TGTGCCACCCAACCCACGGGACAGGGGGCAGTGGAGCAGTACTTC.